A selection of T cell receptor beta chains follows, all from one sample in a study of cytomegalovirus exposure and HLA in healthy donors. Generated by immunoSEQ multiplex PCR, the TCRdb table keeps only in-frame clones and is missing some. Of 150,000 to 200,000 clones in the sample, about 75% were seen once. The source material was PBMCs. All receptors derive from a male donor in good health and CMV-seronegative. Both conserved end residues are part of each CDR3. D genes are given only for firm matches. Only some rows state a clone size, as once, few, many or a class for expanded clones.

J	V	size	D	DNA	CDR3
TRBJ2-7	TRBV6-4	NA	NA	TGTGCCAGCAGTGACTCCCGGGACATGAACTCCTACGAGCAGTACTTC	CASSDSRDMNSYEQYF
TRBJ2-7	TRBV6-5	NA	NA	TGTGCCAGCAGTTTAATAATCGGCGGGGAGTCCTACGAGCAGTACTTC	CASSLIIGGESYEQYF
TRBJ2-1	TRBV4-1	few	TRBD2	TGCGCCAGCAGCCAGGGACTAGCGGGAGCCTACAATGAGCAGTTCTTC	CASSQGLAGAYNEQFF
TRBJ2-7	TRBV5-1	NA	TRBD1	TGCGCCAGCAGCTTGGCTGGACAGGGAGGCCACGAGCAGTACTTC	CASSLAGQGGHEQYF
TRBJ2-5	TRBV15	NA	NA	TGTGCCACCCTCCGGAGGGGCCGGGAGACCCAGTACTTC	CATLRRGRETQYF
TRBJ2-1	TRBV19	NA	TRBD2	TGTGCCAGTAAGACGACTAGCGGGGGGCCCAATGAGCAGTTCTTC	CASKTTSGGPNEQFF
TRBJ1-6	TRBV7-9	NA	NA	TGTGCCAGCAGCTCGGAAAGGGGGGGAGATAATTCACCCCTCCACTTT	CASSSERGGDNSPLHF
TRBJ2-3	TRBV2	NA	TRBD2	TGTGCCAGCACCACTAGCGGGAGGTTCTCTAGCACAGATACGCAGTATTTT	CASTTSGRFSSTDTQYF
TRBJ1-2	TRBV28	NA	TRBD1	TGTGCCAGCAGTTCGGGGACAGGGAATGGCTACACCTTC	CASSSGTGNGYTF
TRBJ2-7	TRBV6-1	NA	TRBD2	TGTGCCAGCAGTGTCCGGGAGGCGACGTACGAGCAGTACTTC	CASSVREATYEQYF
TRBJ2-5	TRBV5-1	NA	TRBD1	TGCGCCAGCAGATCGGGACAGGAAGAGACCCAGTACTTC	CASRSGQEETQYF
TRBJ2-7	TRBV7-9	NA	NA	TGTGCCAGCAGCTTAGTTAGCGGCGAGCAGTACTTC	CASSLVSGEQYF
TRBJ2-4	TRBV15	NA	NA	TGTGCCACCAGCAGACGGGAAGGCAAAAACATTCAGTACTTC	CATSRREGKNIQYF
TRBJ2-5	TRBV28	NA	TRBD2	TGTGCCAGCAGACCCGGGGGGGAGACCCAGTACTTC	CASRPGGETQYF
TRBJ1-5	TRBV30	NA	TRBD1	TGTGCCTGGTCCCGGACAGGGAGCCTGGTATCTCCTCAGCCCCAGCATTTT	CAWSRTGSLVSPQPQHF
TRBJ1-3	TRBV30	NA	NA	TGTGCCTGGAGTGTATCCTCGAGCTCTGGAAACACCATATATTTT	CAWSVSSSSGNTIYF
TRBJ1-4	TRBV7-2	NA	TRBD1	TGTGCCAGCAGCGTGGACAGGAGTAATGAAAAACTGTTTTTT	CASSVDRSNEKLFF
TRBJ2-2	TRBV5-6	NA	NA	TGTGCCAGCAGCCTCCGGCTCAGGCAATACACCGGGGAGCTGTTTTTT	CASSLRLRQYTGELFF
TRBJ2-6	TRBV11-3	NA	NA	TGTGCCAGCAGCTTAGGATTCGGGGGATCTGGGGCCAACGTCCTGACTTTC	CASSLGFGGSGANVLTF
TRBJ1-2	TRBV2	NA	TRBD1	TGTGCCAGCACCCCGACAGGGAAGGAAGGCTACACCTTC	CASTPTGKEGYTF
TRBJ1-1	TRBV6-5	NA	NA	TGTGCCAGCAGTCCCCAGGGGAACACTGAAGCTTTCTTT	CASSPQGNTEAFF
TRBJ2-7	TRBV7-3	few	NA	TGTGCCAGCAGCTTAACCCAGGGCGGCTACGAGCAGTACTTC	CASSLTQGGYEQYF
TRBJ2-7	TRBV5-4	few	TRBD2	TGTGCCAGCAGCTACCCAGGAGCGGGAGGACCCTACGAGCAGTACTTC	CASSYPGAGGPYEQYF
TRBJ2-1	TRBV7-6	NA	NA	TGTGCCAGCAGCTCGACTAATTCCTACAATGAGCAGTTCTTC	CASSSTNSYNEQFF
TRBJ2-7	TRBV9	NA	TRBD2	TGTGCCAGCAGCCCGGGGGGGGCGCATCGTCACGAGCAGTACTTC	CASSPGGAHRHEQYF
TRBJ2-1	TRBV9	NA	NA	TGTGCCAGCAGCTCCCTATACGAGCAGTTCTTC	CASSSLYEQFF
TRBJ1-3	TRBV4-1	NA	TRBD1	TGCGCCAGCGCCCCGGGACAGGGCTTTGGAAACACCATATATTTT	CASAPGQGFGNTIYF
TRBJ1-1	TRBV28	NA	TRBD1	TGTGCCAGCAGGCAAACAGGGGTAAACACTGAAGCTTTCTTT	CASRQTGVNTEAFF
TRBJ2-7	TRBV25-1	NA	TRBD2	TGTGCCAGCAGTGGGACCGGGACTAGGTTCCCCTACGAGCAGTACTTC	CASSGTGTRFPYEQYF
TRBJ2-1	TRBV11-1	NA	TRBD2	TGTGCCAGCAGCTATCTAGCGGGAGGTTACAATGAGCAGTTCTTC	CASSYLAGGYNEQFF
TRBJ2-5	TRBV4-1	NA	TRBD2	TGCGCCAGCAGCCAAGGACTAGCGGGAGGTCTTGAGACCCAGTACTTC	CASSQGLAGGLETQYF
TRBJ1-2	TRBV5-1	few	NA	TGCGCCAGCAGCCACAATGAATTCCGGGCAGAGGGCGGCTACACCTTC	CASSHNEFRAEGGYTF
TRBJ2-7	TRBV19	NA	NA	TGTGCCAGTATCGGACAGACCTACGAGCAGTACTTC	CASIGQTYEQYF